One T cell receptor beta chain is described in this entry. CDR1 DFQATT and CDR2 SNEGSKA come from the germline V gene (reference sequence). This CDR3 is 14 amino acids long. V was pared by 4 bases and J by 6 bases, with 16 bases between. Unique molecular identifiers were present on the cDNA, and a universal primer site came from template switching. TCRdb reanalysed the 5' RACE reads using MiXCR and keeps one entry per CDR3 protein. The sample consists of some 500,000 distinct CDR3 sequences, approximately 14% of them appearing once. This record belongs to a study of identical twins. This sample also belongs to another study, concerning yellow fever vaccine responses in identical twins.

The sequenced material came from CD4+ T cells sorted from blood. The rearrangement links TRBV20-1 to TRBJ2-1; weak D call: TRBD2 (6 bases). The clonotype comes from a woman between 18 and 29 years old in good health. CDR3 region: CSATVPLGGNEQFF. The CDR3 region has the DNA TGCAGTGCTACCGTACCCTTGGGGGGCAATGAGCAGTTCTTC.